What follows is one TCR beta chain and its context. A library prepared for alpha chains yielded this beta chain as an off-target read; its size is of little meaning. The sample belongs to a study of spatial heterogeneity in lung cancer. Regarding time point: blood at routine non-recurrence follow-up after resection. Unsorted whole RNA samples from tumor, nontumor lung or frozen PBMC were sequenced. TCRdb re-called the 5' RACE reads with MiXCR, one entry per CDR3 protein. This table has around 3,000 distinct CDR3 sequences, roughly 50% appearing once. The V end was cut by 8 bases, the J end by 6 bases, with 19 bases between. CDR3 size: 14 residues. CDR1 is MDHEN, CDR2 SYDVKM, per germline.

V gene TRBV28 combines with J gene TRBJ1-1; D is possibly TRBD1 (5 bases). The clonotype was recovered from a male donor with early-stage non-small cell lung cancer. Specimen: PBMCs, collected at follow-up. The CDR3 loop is CASRPQGEYPEAFF. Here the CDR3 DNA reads TGTGCCAGCCGCCCGCAGGGAGAGTACCCTGAAGCTTTCTTT.